These 29 T cell receptor beta chains came from one sample sequenced in a study of shared clonotypes between healthy human individuals. The repertoire was sequenced with immunoSEQ multiplex PCR; TCRdb's copy has only in-frame clones and lacks some. The sample records hundreds of thousands of clones, roughly 95% being singletons. Terminally differentiated effector memory CD45RA+ cells were left out of the naive CD8 fraction, which was CD45RO-negative and positively selected for CCR7. The material sequenced was naive CD8+ T cells sorted from blood. Receptors originate from a woman younger than 45 in good health.

This clone was counted once. The genes are TRBV6-6 and TRBJ2-1; maybe TRBD2 (6 bases). The CDR3 is 14 residues long. Trimming cost V 8 bases and J 8 bases, with 19 bases left between them. Germline lookup yields CDR1 MNHNY and CDR2 SVGAGI (reference sequence). DNA for the CDR3: TGTGCCAGCGGAGTTAGGGGTAGCGGCGATGAGCAGTTCTTC. This codes for CASGVRGSGDEQFF.

The chain combines TRBV1 with TRBJ1-5. TRBV1 is recorded as a pseudogene. This CDR3 region has 16 residues. Written as DNA, the CDR3 is TGCACCAGCAGCCAAGATCCGTGTACCCCCAATCAGCCCCAGCATTTT. Translation gives CTSSQDPCTPNQPQHF.

The V gene is TRBV28, the J gene TRBJ2-7, with TRBD2 as a possible D gene (6 bases). This CDR3 is built from 15 residues. Germline lookup yields CDR1 MDHEN and CDR2 SYDVKM. Trimming took off 5 bases at V and 0 bases at J, with 14 bases between the two ends. The CDR3 DNA is TGTGCCAGCAGTAACCGGGACGGGGGCTCCTACGAGCAGTACTTC. Its translation: CASSNRDGGSYEQYF. Complete variable domain (other parts from reference TRBV28 and TRBJ2-7): DVKVTQSSRYLVKRTGEKVFLECVQDMDHENMFWYRQDPGLGLRLIYFSYDVKMKEKGDIPEGYSVSREKKERFSLILESASTNQTSMYLCASSNRDGGSYEQYFGPGTRLTVT.

This chain joins TRBV2 and TRBJ1-5, with D perhaps matching TRBD1 (5 bases). The CDR3 consists of 15 residues. CDR1 SNHLY and CDR2 FYNNEI come from the germline V gene. Deletions cut 6 bases from V and 4 bases from J, with 16 bases between. CDR3 region: CASRERDGVNQPQHF. Written as DNA, the CDR3 is TGTGCCAGCAGGGAACGGGACGGTGTTAATCAGCCCCAGCATTTT.

The V and J genes are TRBV27 and TRBJ2-7; D is undetermined. From germline, CDR1 is MNHEY and CDR2 SMNVEV (reference sequence). This CDR3 region has 14 residues. V dropped 7 bases and J dropped 3 bases, with 16 bases sitting between them. In DNA, the CDR3 is TGTGCCAGCACCCCCCAGCTAGGCATCTACGAGCAGTACTTC. Translation: CASTPQLGIYEQYF.

The chain is built from TRBV6-6 and TRBJ1-1; 7 bases fit TRBD1. The V segment lost 5 bases and the J segment 0 bases; nucleotides outside the gene matches: 6. The CDR3 consists of 15 residues. Per germline, CDR1 MNHNY and CDR2 SVGAGI (reference sequence). CDR3 nucleotide sequence: TGTGCCAGCAGTGAGAGACAGGGATTGAACACTGAAGCTTTCTTT. Its translation is CASSERQGLNTEAFF.

V and J are TRBV7-2 and TRBJ2-1; a possible D gene is TRBD2 (6 bases). V lost 5 bases and J 5 bases, leaving 16 bases between the germline ends. Germline V CDR1 and CDR2: SGHTA, FQGNSA. This CDR3 region has 15 residues. Written as DNA, the CDR3 is TGTGCCAGCAGCCCTACCGGAGGGGAAAACAATGAGCAGTTCTTC. Translating gives CASSPTGGENNEQFF.

The V call is TRBV25-1, the J call TRBJ2-5; D could derive from TRBD1 or TRBD2 (5 bases each). Germline-derived CDR1 and CDR2 are MGHDK and SYGVNS. This CDR3 region has 14 residues. V dropped 4 bases and J dropped 2 bases, with 11 bases sitting between them. CDR3 DNA sequence: TGTGCCAGCAGTGTCCTCGGGACGCAAGAGACCCAGTACTTC. Its translation is CASSVLGTQETQYF.

As DNA, the CDR3 is TGTGCCAGCAGTTTACAAAACAATGAGCAGTTCTTC. It translates to CASSLQNNEQFF. The chain employs TRBV27 and TRBJ2-1, with D uncertain. The CDR3 totals 12 residues. Germline V CDR1 and CDR2: MNHEY, SMNVEV (reference sequence). V was trimmed by 2 bases and J by 5 bases, leaving 4 bases between them.

V is TRBV11-1 and J is TRBJ1-5, with D uncertain. The CDR3 contains 13 residues. V was pared by 1 base and J by 6 bases, with 7 bases between. CDR1 and CDR2 (germline): SGHAT, FQDESV (reference sequence). Here the CDR3 reads CASSLGAAQPQHF. CDR3 nucleotides: TGTGCCAGCAGCTTAGGGGCTGCTCAGCCCCAGCATTTT.

The J gene is TRBJ2-7, the V gene TRBV6-5; 7 bases are shared with TRBD2. The V gene's germline CDR1 is MNHEY and CDR2 SVGAGI. Germline trimming cut 7 bases from V and 1 base from J; bases unmatched to any gene: 1. This CDR3 comprises 12 residues. CDR3 coding DNA: TGTGCCAGCACCGGGGGGTCCTACGAGCAGTACTTC. It is translated as CASTGGSYEQYF.

The rearrangement links TRBV9 to TRBJ2-7; TRBD2 matches 7 bases. Germline values: CDR1 SGDLS, CDR2 YYNGEE. The CDR3 spans 14 residues. V shed 2 bases and J 2 bases; nucleotides not matched to a gene: 4. The CDR3 DNA reads TGTGCCAGCAGCGTTACCGGGACTACCTACGAGCAGTACTTC. Its translation is CASSVTGTTYEQYF.

This rearrangement joins TRBV7-9 to TRBJ2-7, with 10 nucleotides matching TRBD2. Germline lookup yields CDR1 SEHNR and CDR2 FQNEAQ (reference sequence). Germline trimming cut 5 bases from V and 8 bases from J; bases unmatched to any gene: 12. The CDR3 runs 15 residues. For the CDR3, the DNA is TGTGCCAGCAGCGGACAGCGGGAGGGCCCTTTAAAGCAGTACTTC. Encoded protein: CASSGQREGPLKQYF.

The genes are TRBV27 and TRBJ1-5; 9 positions match TRBD1. Germline V gives CDR1 MNHEY, CDR2 SMNVEV (reference sequence). This CDR3 spans 16 amino acids. The J segment lost 2 bases and the V segment lost 6 bases, leaving 8 bases of the junction unmatched. CDR3 sequence (DNA): TGTGCCAGCAGATCAACAGGGGGCTTTGGCAATCAGCCCCAGCATTTT. Amino acid sequence: CASRSTGGFGNQPQHF.

The chain combines TRBV6-6 with TRBJ2-1, with TRBD2 matching over 13 bases. Trimming at V came to 6 bases and at J to 8 bases, leaving 7 bases not matched to a gene. The germline V gene encodes CDR1 MNHNY and CDR2 SVGAGI (reference sequence). The CDR3 is 15 amino acids. CDR3 DNA sequence: TGTGCCAGCAGCCTACTAGCGGGAGGGCTGGATGAGCAGTTCTTC. Residues: CASSLLAGGLDEQFF.

The chain carries TRBV29-1 and TRBJ2-3; D uncertain. CDR3 length: 13 amino acids. Trimming pared 5 bases from V and 2 bases from J, leaving 11 bases between. The germline CDR1 and CDR2 sequences are SQVTM and ANQGSEA. In DNA form, the CDR3 reads TGCAGCGTTCAAATACTATTCACAGATACGCAGTATTTT. The encoded protein is CSVQILFTDTQYF.

J is TRBJ2-7 and V is TRBV28; D perhaps matches TRBD1 (6 bases). The germline V and J ends were trimmed by 5 bases and 3 bases, with 8 bases remaining between them. Germline-derived CDR1 and CDR2 are MDHEN and SYDVKM. CDR3 length equals 12 residues. The CDR3 nucleotides are TGTGCCAGCAGTACGACAGGCTACGAGCAGTACTTC. This sequence encodes CASSTTGYEQYF. The full variable domain, in which reference TRBV28 and TRBJ2-7 provide the parts outside the CDR3, is DVKVTQSSRYLVKRTGEKVFLECVQDMDHENMFWYRQDPGLGLRLIYFSYDVKMKEKGDIPEGYSVSREKKERFSLILESASTNQTSMYLCASSTTGYEQYFGPGTRLTVT.

The gene calls are TRBV7-9 and TRBJ2-3; D is unresolved. V lost 5 bases to trimming and J lost 2 bases, with 11 bases between them. Germline CDR1 SEHNR, CDR2 FQNEAQ (reference sequence). CDR3 length: 14 amino acids. Here the CDR3 reads CASSTEYPTDTQYF. The CDR3 nucleotides read TGTGCCAGCAGCACAGAGTACCCCACAGATACGCAGTATTTT.

The gene calls are TRBV27 and TRBJ2-7, with TRBD1 identical over 10 bases. CDR1 MNHEY and CDR2 SMNVEV come from the germline V gene (reference sequence). This CDR3 is built from 16 residues. V dropped 3 bases and J dropped 6; count of bases not matched to a gene: 11. The CDR3 loop is CASSFLRGTGAGEQYF. Here the CDR3 DNA reads TGTGCCAGCAGTTTCCTACGAGGGACAGGGGCGGGCGAGCAGTACTTC.

The count of this clone is one. The chain recombines TRBV29-1 with TRBJ2-3, with no clear D. CDR1 is SQVTM, CDR2 ANQGSEA, per germline. The V end lost 4 bases, the J end lost 1 base, and 12 bases lay between the germline ends. The CDR3 spans 14 residues. CDR3 bases: TGCAGCGTTGTGGCGGACGCGGGCACAGATACGCAGTATTTT. As protein: CSVVADAGTDTQYF.

Only one count was recorded for this clone. The gene calls are TRBV28 and TRBJ2-1; D gene ambiguous. Germline CDR1 and CDR2: MDHEN and SYDVKM. V was trimmed by 4 bases and J by 1 base, leaving 8 bases between them. The CDR3 loop spans 14 amino acids. This chain's CDR3 is CASSWAVSYNEQFF. The CDR3 nucleotides read TGTGCCAGCAGTTGGGCAGTTTCCTACAATGAGCAGTTCTTC.

V usage is TRBV11-2 and J usage is TRBJ2-7; D remains unclear. From germline, CDR1 is SGHAT and CDR2 FQNNGV. The V and J ends lost 3 bases and 3 bases respectively, with 12 bases between them. CDR3 size: 14 residues. The CDR3 reads CASSFRTEVYEQYF. CDR3 nucleotides: TGTGCCAGCAGCTTTCGGACGGAAGTCTACGAGCAGTACTTC.

V and J are TRBV5-4 and TRBJ2-5; D unclear. The germline CDR1 and CDR2 sequences are SGHNT and YYREEE (reference sequence). V lost 4 bases, J lost 3 bases, and 10 bases lay in between. The CDR3 is 13 residues long. The chain's CDR3 is CASSLEQEETQYF. The DNA of the CDR3 is TGTGCCAGCAGCCTTGAGCAGGAAGAGACCCAGTACTTC.

J is TRBJ1-2 and V is TRBV30, with a tentative D call TRBD1 (6 bases). Germline V gene data show CDR1 as GTSNPN and CDR2 as SVGIG (reference sequence). There are 14 residues in the CDR3. Trimming shortened V by 6 bases and J by 7 bases, and 21 bases separated the two germline ends. CDR3 residues: CACSGTPEAGGYTF. CDR3 coding DNA: TGTGCCTGCTCCGGGACACCCGAGGCGGGTGGCTACACCTTC.

The chain employs TRBV10-3 and TRBJ1-1, with 8 nucleotides matching TRBD1. Germline CDR1 reads ENHRY; CDR2 reads SYGVKD. This CDR3 comprises 16 residues. V shed 5 bases and J 0 bases; nucleotides not matched to a gene: 8. The CDR3 loop reads CAISRGQGSVNTEAFF. The DNA of the CDR3 is TGTGCCATCAGTAGAGGACAGGGTAGTGTGAACACTGAAGCTTTCTTT.

A remark on this clone: This CDR3 is also generated by other DNA sequences in the sample. This sequence joins TRBV19 and TRBJ1-1; D unresolved. Trimming removed 0 bases at V and 1 base at J, with 6 bases between. The germline V gene encodes CDR1 LNHDA and CDR2 SQIVND (reference sequence). The CDR3 contains 14 residues. The CDR3 DNA reads as TGTGCCAGTAGTATAGATGGGGAGAACACTGAAGCTTTCTTT. It specifies CASSIDGENTEAFF. The complete variable domain, with remaining parts taken from reference TRBV19 and TRBJ1-1, reads DGGITQSPKYLFRKEGQNVTLSCEQNLNHDAMYWYRQDPGQGLRLIYYSQIVNDFQKGDIAEGYSVSREKKESFPLTVTSAQKNPTAFYLCASSIDGENTEAFFGQGTRLTVV.

The chain is built from TRBV7-3 and TRBJ2-3, with D perhaps matching TRBD1 (6 bases). CDR3 length: 17 residues. Trimming pared 5 bases from V and 0 bases from J, leaving 18 bases between. Germline-derived CDR1 and CDR2 are SGHTA and FQGTGA. As DNA, the CDR3 is TGTGCCAGCAGCCCAGTAGGCAGGGGCCATAGCACAGATACGCAGTATTTT. It yields the protein CASSPVGRGHSTDTQYF.

The V call is TRBV7-9, the J call TRBJ2-5; D may be TRBD2 (6 bases). This CDR3 spans 14 amino acids. Trimming stripped 5 bases from V and 1 base from J, with 11 bases between. CDR1 SEHNR and CDR2 FQNEAQ come from the germline V gene (reference sequence). CDR3 loop: CASSPREAQETQYF. The CDR3 region has the DNA TGTGCCAGCAGCCCTAGGGAGGCCCAAGAGACCCAGTACTTC.

The rearrangement joins TRBV5-8 to TRBJ2-1; 7 nucleotides agree with TRBD2. The CDR3 totals 15 residues. Germline loops: CDR1 SGHTS, CDR2 YDEGEE. Trimming cost V 1 base and J 4 bases; bases outside gene matches: 5. Here the CDR3 reads CASSLRDYSYNEQFF. As DNA, the CDR3 is TGTGCCAGCAGCTTGAGGGACTACAGTTACAATGAGCAGTTCTTC. The full variable domain, its missing parts supplied by reference TRBV5-8 and TRBJ2-1, is EAGVTQSPTHLIKTRGQQATLRCSPISGHTSVYWYQQALGLGLQFLLWYDEGEERNRGNFPPRFSGRQFPNYSSELNVNALELEDSALYLCASSLRDYSYNEQFFGPGTRLTVL.